Below, 30 T cell receptor beta chains from the same sample are listed, as sequenced in a study of response to subunit inactivated influenza vaccine. TCRdb re-analysed the RT-PCR reads in MiXCR, keeping a single row per CDR3 protein. The sample lists about 190,000 distinct CDR3 sequences; approximately 14% were seen once. This material consisted of CD8+ T cells sorted from PBMCs, taken about 5 days after vaccination. Receptors were obtained from a man aged 50 to 60 who received an inactivated influenza vaccine.

V usage is TRBV29-1 and J usage is TRBJ2-1; 10 bases are a match to TRBD2. V trimming: 2 bases; J trimming: 10 bases; junction bases outside the gene matches: 2. The CDR3 has 12 residues. Looked up from germline, CDR1 is SQVTM and CDR2 is ANQGSEA. The CDR3, as DNA: TGCAGCGTTGAATTTAGCGGGAGGGAGCAGTTCTTC. Translation: CSVEFSGREQFF.

This sequence joins TRBV6-5 and TRBJ2-7; D gene ambiguous. Germline V gene sequence: CDR1 MNHEY, CDR2 SVGAGI. The CDR3 loop spans 14 amino acids. With 0 bases removed from V and 0 bases from J, the gap between germline ends came to 6 bases. The CDR3 DNA reads as TGTGCCAGCAGTTACTCCCAGAACTCCTACGAGCAGTACTTC. Its protein product is CASSYSQNSYEQYF.

This clonotype was counted only a few times. V is TRBV4-3 and J is TRBJ2-5; D unresolved. V gave up 2 bases and J gave up 2 bases, with 12 bases separating them. Germline assignment: CDR1 LGHNA and CDR2 YSLEER. The CDR3 is 15 amino acids. The CDR3 loop reads CASSQTLGIQETQYF. CDR3 sequence (DNA): TGCGCCAGCAGCCAAACACTGGGGATACAAGAGACCCAGTACTTC.

This clonotype was picked up a small number of times. This chain uses TRBV28 with TRBJ2-7, with 7 bases that match TRBD1. The CDR3 covers 15 residues. The J segment lost 3 bases and the V segment lost 4 bases, leaving 9 bases of the junction unmatched. Looked up from germline, CDR1 is MDHEN and CDR2 is SYDVKM. The CDR3 region has the DNA TGTGCCAGCAGTTACCAGATAGGGGGCAACTACGAGCAGTACTTC. This translates into CASSYQIGGNYEQYF.

There are many counts of this clonotype. V and J are TRBV20-1 and TRBJ2-1; the D is unclear. From germline, CDR1 is DFQATT and CDR2 SNEGSKA (reference sequence). The CDR3 loop spans 16 amino acids. Trimming pared 3 bases from V and 6 bases from J, leaving 21 bases between. CDR3 bases: TGCAGTGCTAGCGGCGTCGGAGCCGCCCCTGTCAATGAGCAGTTCTTC. Protein product: CSASGVGAAPVNEQFF.

There are a few counts of this clonotype. The chain uses TRBV11-2 and TRBJ1-6, with 9 positions matching TRBD1. The CDR3 length is 18 residues. Germline values: CDR1 SGHAT, CDR2 FQNNGV. V trimming: 4 bases; J trimming: 10 bases; junction bases outside the gene matches: 17. The CDR3 protein is CASSSFFLPGTGTSPLHF. In DNA form, the CDR3 reads TGTGCCAGCAGCTCCTTTTTCTTACCCGGGACAGGGACCTCACCCCTCCACTTT.

The rearrangement joins TRBV6-2 or TRBV6-3 to TRBJ2-3, with D perhaps TRBD2 (5 bases). Germline V lookup: CDR1 MNHEY, CDR2 SVGEGT. This CDR3 comprises 14 residues. Between the trimmed V and J ends, which lost 0 bases and 1 base, there was a span of 5 bases. The CDR3 DNA follows: TGTGCCAGCAGTTACTCCGGGGGCACAGATACGCAGTATTTT. It codes for CASSYSGGTDTQYF.

The V gene is TRBV29-1, the J gene TRBJ1-2, with D perhaps matching TRBD1 (6 bases). Germline CDR1 is SQVTM and CDR2 is ANQGSEA. Between the trimmed V and J ends, which lost 6 bases and 4 bases, there was a span of 15 bases. This CDR3 is built from 13 residues. The DNA for the CDR3 is TGCAGCGTGGGGGGCAGGCGTTCCTATGGCTACACCTTC. It specifies CSVGGRRSYGYTF.

This clonotype turned up a few times. This chain connects TRBV7-3 to TRBJ2-5; D call uncertain. Trimming shortened V by 3 bases and J by 1 base, and 6 bases separated the two germline ends. Germline CDR1 and CDR2: SGHTA and FQGTGA. The CDR3 has 13 residues. The CDR3 protein is CASSFSPQETQYF. DNA of the CDR3: TGTGCCAGCAGCTTCTCTCCCCAAGAGACCCAGTACTTC.

The rearrangement uses TRBV11-1 and TRBJ2-2, with 8 bases lining up with TRBD2. The germline V gene encodes CDR1 SGHAT and CDR2 FQDESV (reference sequence). V lost 3 bases to trimming and J lost 5 bases; unmatched junction nucleotides: 23. The CDR3 spans 21 residues. CDR3 nucleotides: TGTGCCAGCAGCTTCCCCCAACTGAAGGCGGGAGGTCCAAGGTGGACCGGGGAGCTGTTTTTT. Translation: CASSFPQLKAGGPRWTGELFF. Full variable domain (rest looked up from reference TRBV11-1 and TRBJ2-2): EAEVAQSPRYKITEKSQAVAFWCDPISGHATLYWYRQILGQGPELLVQFQDESVVDDSQLPKDRFSAERLKGVDSTLKIQPAELGDSAMYLCASSFPQLKAGGPRWTGELFFGEGSRLTVL.

This clonotype was seen only a few times. V and J are TRBV20-1 and TRBJ2-2, with 10 bases aligning to TRBD2. J was trimmed by 5 bases and V by 3 bases; bases with no gene match: 18. Germline lookup yields CDR1 DFQATT and CDR2 SNEGSKA (reference sequence). This CDR3 is built from 19 residues. This chain's CDR3 is CSARGPSGSDRWFTGELFF. The CDR3 bases are TGCAGTGCTAGGGGGCCTAGCGGGAGTGATAGGTGGTTTACCGGGGAGCTGTTTTTT.

This clonotype was observed a few times. The chain recombines TRBV10-3 with TRBJ2-3; D not certain. The CDR3 totals 12 residues. Trimming left V 10 bases short and J 1 base short, with 9 bases between. Germline CDR1 and CDR2: ENHRY and SYGVKD. As DNA, the CDR3 is TGTGCCACCTGGTCCCGCACAGATACGCAGTATTTT. Protein: CATWSRTDTQYF.

The chain employs TRBV6-2 or TRBV6-3 and TRBJ1-5, with D hard to call. V was cut by 7 bases and J by 7 bases, with 14 bases left in between. Germline loops: CDR1 MNHEY, CDR2 SVGEGT. The CDR3 has 13 amino acids. This CDR3 is CASNSHDLQPQHF. CDR3 in DNA: TGTGCCAGCAATTCTCATGACCTCCAGCCCCAGCATTTT.

The gene calls are TRBV9 and TRBJ2-7; D unclear. The V gene lost 7 bases and the J gene lost 3 bases, with 20 bases spanning the gap. Germline V lookup: CDR1 SGDLS, CDR2 YYNGEE. CDR3 length: 15 residues. Here the CDR3 DNA reads TGTGCCAGCTCCCTGTACGGCGACGATTACTACGAGCAGTACTTC. It yields the protein CASSLYGDDYYEQYF.

The chain links TRBV2 to TRBJ1-5, with TRBD1 matching over 9 bases. Germline V gene sequence: CDR1 SNHLY, CDR2 FYNNEI. The trim removed 6 bases at V and 3 bases at J, leaving 6 bases unmatched. CDR3 size: 15 residues. CDR3 sequence (DNA): TGTGCCAGCAGGGAGGACAGGGGAGTCAATCAGCCCCAGCATTTT. This encodes CASREDRGVNQPQHF.

The genes are TRBV20-1 and TRBJ1-1; no definite D call. There are 12 residues in the CDR3. Germline-derived CDR1 and CDR2 are DFQATT and SNEGSKA (reference sequence). With 0 bases removed from V and 8 bases from J, the gap between germline ends came to 10 bases. The CDR3 coding sequence is TGCAGTGCTAGAGATTCCGCCCTGGAAGCTTTCTTT. It specifies CSARDSALEAFF.

This clonotype came up a few times. The chain is built from TRBV6-2 or TRBV6-3 and TRBJ1-2, with a possible D match to TRBD1 (6 bases). The CDR3 is made up of 12 amino acids. Trimming cost V 8 bases and J 4 bases, with 11 bases left between them. Per germline, CDR1 MNHEY and CDR2 SVGEGT. The chain's CDR3 is CASGGHGYGYTF. For the CDR3, the DNA is TGTGCCAGCGGGGGACACGGCTATGGCTACACCTTC.

In its sample, this clonotype was seen a few times. The chain joins TRBV7-9 to TRBJ2-2; D call uncertain. Germline V gene lookup returns CDR1 SEHNR and CDR2 FQNEAQ (reference sequence). CDR3 size: 14 residues. V was shortened by 1 base and J by 4 bases, with 7 bases between the two germline ends. The CDR3 DNA reads TGTGCCAGCAGCTTAGGGAGCATCACCGGGGAGCTGTTTTTT. It is translated as CASSLGSITGELFF.

This chain uses TRBV14 with TRBJ2-7; no firm D call. Germline CDR1 SGHDN, CDR2 FVKESK. CDR3 length equals 16 residues. Trimming left V 1 base short and J 2 bases short, with 15 bases between. CDR3 DNA: TGTGCCAGCAGCCAAGGGTACGCAGTCTGGGCCTACGAGCAGTACTTC. The encoded protein is CASSQGYAVWAYEQYF.

This chain connects TRBV6-2 or TRBV6-3 to TRBJ1-5; TRBD1 aligns across 7 bases. J lost 5 bases, V lost 4 bases, and 5 bases had no gene match. Germline values: CDR1 MNHEY, CDR2 SVGEGT. This CDR3 has 14 residues. CDR3 DNA: TGTGCCAGCAGTTTCCCACAGGGGTATCAGCCCCAGCATTTT. It codes for CASSFPQGYQPQHF.

As regards this clonotype: A much larger clone is a single base away; this may be a read error. This rearrangement joins TRBV20-1 to TRBJ2-7, with 7 bases identical to TRBD2. The V gene's germline CDR1 is DFQATT and CDR2 SNEGSKA (reference sequence). CDR3 length: 15 amino acids. The CDR3 bases are TGCAGTGCTAGAGATAGGCTAGCGGCCAGTGACGAGCTGTACTTC. Its translation is CSARDRLAASDELYF.

The rearrangement uses TRBV24-1 and TRBJ2-1; 8 bases are shared with TRBD2. The junction had 9 bases not matched to a gene; V was cut back by 2 bases and J by 4 bases. Germline CDR1 reads KGHDR; CDR2 reads SFDVKD. The CDR3 length is 17 residues. CDR3 nucleotide sequence: TGTGCCACCAGTGATTCCGCAACGAGCGGGAGATACAATGAGCAGTTCTTC. This gives the protein CATSDSATSGRYNEQFF.

The rearrangement links TRBV24-1 to TRBJ2-1; D is unresolved. V was clipped by 2 bases and J by 6 bases, with 7 bases between them. CDR3 size: 13 residues. Germline assignment: CDR1 KGHDR and CDR2 SFDVKD. In nucleotides, the CDR3 is TGTGCCACCAGTGATTCTTGGGGCAATGAGCAGTTCTTC. Its translation is CATSDSWGNEQFF.

The chain carries TRBV19 and TRBJ2-2; D is uncertain. Germline loops: CDR1 LNHDA, CDR2 SQIVND (reference sequence). The CDR3 extends over 13 amino acids. With 9 bases removed from V and 1 base from J, the gap between germline ends came to 9 bases. The CDR3 DNA sequence: TGTGCCAGCCGTGAACAGAACACCGGGGAGCTGTTTTTT. It encodes CASREQNTGELFF. Filled out from reference TRBV19 and TRBJ2-2, the complete variable domain reads DGGITQSPKYLFRKEGQNVTLSCEQNLNHDAMYWYRQDPGQGLRLIYYSQIVNDFQKGDIAEGYSVSREKKESFPLTVTSAQKNPTAFYLCASREQNTGELFFGEGSRLTVL.

This clonotype was seen only a few times. The DNA is left out, because the CDR3 cannot be placed on it with certainty; the CDR3 is given as TCRdb lists it. This chain connects TRBV20-1 to TRBJ1-4; whether TRBD1, the table's D call, matches the DNA was not checked. Looked up from germline, CDR1 is DFQATT and CDR2 is SNEGSKA (reference sequence). Inclusive of both ends, the CDR3 amounts to 14 amino acids. The CDR3 is CSASGQGARKLFFF.

The chain employs TRBV3-1 and TRBJ2-3, with D perhaps given as TRBD1 or TRBD2 (6 bases each). Germline lookup yields CDR1 LGHDT and CDR2 YNNKEL (reference sequence). The V end was cut by 3 bases, the J end by 1 base, with 11 bases between. CDR3 length equals 15 residues. CDR3 region: CASSQEGVRTDTQYF. The CDR3 DNA follows: TGTGCCAGCAGCCAGGAGGGGGTGCGCACAGATACGCAGTATTTT.

This clonotype was counted many times. This chain links TRBV5-1 with TRBJ2-7; either TRBD1 or TRBD2 may supply D (5 bases each). CDR1 is SGHRS, CDR2 YFSETQ, per germline. V lost 0 bases, J lost 3 bases, and 10 bases lay in between. This CDR3 has 14 amino acids. This chain's CDR3 is CASSLGRDLYEQYF. The CDR3 DNA reads as TGCGCCAGCAGCTTGGGCAGGGACCTCTACGAGCAGTACTTC.

This clonotype was counted ten times or more. V and J are TRBV20-1 and TRBJ2-7; tentative D call: TRBD1 (6 bases). CDR1 is DFQATT, CDR2 SNEGSKA, per germline (reference sequence). Trimming pared 4 bases from V and 3 bases from J, leaving 16 bases between. CDR3 length: 14 amino acids. The DNA of the CDR3 is TGCAGTGCTATAGGACCGGACAGCGACTACGAGCAGTACTTC. Encoded protein: CSAIGPDSDYEQYF.

This clonotype has only a few counts. The chain has TRBV9 and TRBJ2-5; 7 bases are a match to TRBD2. This CDR3 has 17 amino acids. The V gene's germline CDR1 is SGDLS and CDR2 YYNGEE. Trimming cost V 0 bases and J 4 bases; bases outside gene matches: 12. The chain's CDR3 is CASSVDKWEGPGETQYF. DNA of the CDR3: TGTGCCAGCAGCGTAGACAAGTGGGAGGGCCCCGGAGAGACCCAGTACTTC.

The table lists this clonotype with a few counts. The V call is TRBV4-2, the J call TRBJ2-3; D is perhaps TRBD2 (5 bases). Deletions cut 4 bases from V and 8 bases from J, with 13 bases between. The CDR3 extends over 13 amino acids. Germline loops: CDR1 LGHNA, CDR2 YNFKEQ. The CDR3 DNA follows: TGTGCCAGCAGCCCATTCGAGGGTGGTACGCAGTATTTT. It yields the protein CASSPFEGGTQYF.